The sequence of this T cell receptor (beta chain) was determined in a study of blood T cells in healthy people across ages. V lost 4 bases, J lost 8 bases, and 12 bases lay in between. CDR1 LGHNA and CDR2 YNFKEQ come from the germline V gene. This CDR3 has 14 residues. The amount of total RNA extracted per sample was at least 5.5 micrograms. Primers used in a second PCR of roughly 6 to 12 cycles were a sample-barcoded 5' primer and a J-beta primer mix. Researchers report that a template-switch adaptor with 12 random nucleotides tagged each cDNA molecule. TCRdb reprocessed the 5' RACE reads via MiXCR and lists one record per CDR3 protein. The profile shows 730,000 or so distinct CDR3 sequences, 35% to 45% of them singletons. Concerning this clonotype: Its matching antigen is unknown.

The study, taken as a whole, reports: Researchers deemed the diversity estimates from one million T cells underestimates.

This chain connects TRBV4-2 to TRBJ2-6, with D possibly matching TRBD2 (5 bases). This clonotype was obtained from an older woman in good health. The specimen was blood. The CDR3 DNA is TGTGCCAGCAGCCTGCCCGGGGAGACCAACGTCCTGACTTTC. Translation: CASSLPGETNVLTF.